The 16 T cell receptor beta chains below were found in one sample sequenced in a study of T cell responses to AZD1222 COVID-19 vaccine (dated by TCRdb to about 2021). Libraries were constructed by the immunoSEQ multiplex PCR assay. TCRdb holds this immuneACCESS table with in-frame rearrangements only. Some clones are missing; in checked studies, unresolved V genes explain under half, and the rest has no known cause. The sample profile shows some 110,000 clones; approximately 86% of them were found once. The top ten clones comprise roughly 3.3% of the sample. Read against the paper, the sample's time point label means: about 28 days (+/-7) after the second vaccine dose. The treatment or condition label, read with the paper, signifies: meningococcal conjugate vaccine given as trial control. The sample here was peripheral blood, taken 28 days after the second dose of the MenACWY control vaccine. These receptors all stem from an adult who received the MenACWY meningococcal vaccine as a control.

The chain links TRBV4-1 to TRBJ1-6; 10 bases line up with TRBD1. This CDR3 comprises 17 residues. Germline V lookup: CDR1 MGHRA, CDR2 YSYEKL. Germline trimming cut 4 bases from V and 8 bases from J; bases unmatched to any gene: 11. The DNA of the CDR3 is TGCGCCAGCAGCCTACAGACAGGGGGCAGAATGGATTCACCCCTCCACTTT. It specifies CASSLQTGGRMDSPLHF.

The rearrangement joins TRBV28 to TRBJ1-2; 8 nucleotides agree with TRBD1. J gave up 7 bases and V 5 bases, and 6 bases lay outside the gene matches. This CDR3 has 13 residues. In germline, CDR1 is MDHEN, CDR2 SYDVKM. The CDR3 DNA reads as TGTGCCAGCAGTCTCCAGGGGGCTAGTGGCTACACCTTC. Translating gives CASSLQGASGYTF.

The V and J genes are TRBV3-1 (or the pseudogene TRBV3-2) and TRBJ1-1; tentative D call: TRBD1 (5 bases). The V gene lost 2 bases and the J gene lost 4 bases, with 11 bases spanning the gap. The CDR3 contains 14 residues. Per the germline V gene, CDR1 is LGHDT and CDR2 is YNNKEL (reference sequence). The CDR3: CASSQRLGVTEAFF. The CDR3 DNA follows: TGTGCCAGCAGCCAACGGCTGGGGGTCACTGAAGCTTTCTTT.

The V call is TRBV6-4, the J call TRBJ2-7, with 9 bases fitting TRBD2. This CDR3 comprises 15 residues. V lost 2 bases, J lost 3 bases, and 5 bases stayed unmatched. Germline loops: CDR1 MRHNA, CDR2 SNTAGT. CDR3 nucleotides: TGTGCCAGCAGTGACGGAGCTAGCGGGGACTACGAGCAGTACTTC. Its protein product is CASSDGASGDYEQYF.

This clone was seen only once. V gene TRBV3-1 (or the pseudogene TRBV3-2) combines with J gene TRBJ2-5; TRBD2 agrees at 9 bases. V shed 6 bases and J 0 bases; nucleotides not matched to a gene: 20. CDR1 and CDR2 (germline): LGHDT, YNNKEL (reference sequence). CDR3 length: 20 amino acids. CDR3 in DNA: TGTGCCAGCAGGCCAAGTGGGGGAGATAGCGGGGGAGTGTACCAAGAGACCCAGTACTTC. Translation: CASRPSGGDSGGVYQETQYF.

This clone was picked up a small number of times. The chain uses TRBV7-6 and TRBJ1-3, with D tentatively TRBD1 (5 bases). The CDR3 extends over 16 amino acids. V was cut by 1 base and J by 4 bases, with 14 bases left in between. CDR1 is SGHVS and CDR2 is FNYEAQ in the germline V gene. The CDR3 spells CASSLDPGRAGNTIYF. The CDR3 DNA is TGTGCCAGCAGCTTAGATCCCGGCAGGGCAGGAAACACCATATATTTT.

The chain carries TRBV4-1 and TRBJ1-5; perhaps TRBD1 as D (5 bases). CDR3 length equals 15 residues. V gave up 0 bases and J gave up 6 bases, with 12 bases separating them. Germline CDR1 MGHRA, CDR2 YSYEKL. The CDR3 reads CASSQDSGLGQPQHF. CDR3 in DNA: TGCGCCAGCAGCCAAGACTCGGGGCTGGGTCAGCCCCAGCATTTT.

This chain links TRBV5-1 with TRBJ2-7; TRBD2 might be the D (6 bases). The CDR3 is made up of 13 amino acids. Trimming pared 4 bases from V and 1 base from J, leaving 9 bases between. Germline values: CDR1 SGHRS, CDR2 YFSETQ. In DNA, the CDR3 is TGCGCCAGCAGCCCGGGACTTTCCTACGAGCAGTACTTC. Protein sequence: CASSPGLSYEQYF.

The rearrangement uses TRBV18 and TRBJ2-2; D may be TRBD1 (5 bases). The length of the CDR3 is 16 residues. The V gene's germline CDR1 is KGHSH and CDR2 LQKENI. Trimming shortened V by 3 bases and J by 2 bases, and 13 bases separated the two germline ends. The CDR3 protein is CASSPRMTANTGELFF. The DNA of the CDR3 is TGTGCCAGCTCACCTCGGATGACAGCCAACACCGGGGAGCTGTTTTTT.

This chain connects TRBV2 to TRBJ2-7; tentative D call: TRBD1 (5 bases). Trimming left V 3 bases short and J 4 bases short, with 19 bases between. Germline V gives CDR1 SNHLY, CDR2 FYNNEI. CDR3 length: 16 residues. CDR3 in DNA: TGTGCCAGCAGTGATCCAGGGCTCCACGATTGGTACGAGCAGTACTTC. This encodes CASSDPGLHDWYEQYF.

This chain uses TRBV5-1 with TRBJ1-1, with D maybe TRBD1 (5 bases). V was cut by 6 bases and J by 0 bases, with 24 bases left in between. The CDR3 has 18 amino acids. CDR1 SGHRS and CDR2 YFSETQ come from the germline V gene. CDR3 DNA: TGCGCCAGCAACGGGGGAGGTCAGGTGGGGAGAATGAACACTGAAGCTTTCTTT. The encoded protein is CASNGGGQVGRMNTEAFF.

The chain is built from TRBV3-1 (or the pseudogene TRBV3-2) and TRBJ1-6; D call uncertain. Trimming removed 3 bases at V and 5 bases at J, with 14 bases between. Germline lookup yields CDR1 LGHDT and CDR2 YNNKEL (reference sequence). The CDR3 contains 16 residues. CDR3 protein: CASSQSRPTNNSPLHF. CDR3 in DNA: TGTGCCAGCAGCCAGTCCAGACCGACCAATAATTCACCCCTCCACTTT.

This clone was picked up one time. The chain uses TRBV29-1 and TRBJ1-4; D uncertain. The CDR3 contains 12 residues. Trimming left V 5 bases short and J 5 bases short, with 9 bases between. Germline V gene sequence: CDR1 SQVTM, CDR2 ANQGSEA. CDR3 region: CSVTRNNEKLFF. The CDR3 bases are TGCAGCGTTACAAGGAACAATGAAAAACTGTTTTTT.

The rearrangement links TRBV5-1 to TRBJ1-2; maybe TRBD1 (5 bases). This CDR3 has 15 amino acids. The V end lost 1 base, the J end lost 4 bases, and 14 bases lay between the germline ends. Germline CDR1 reads SGHRS; CDR2 reads YFSETQ. The CDR3: CASSLTAGLSYGYTF. In DNA form, the CDR3 reads TGCGCCAGCAGCTTGACCGCAGGGCTCAGCTATGGCTACACCTTC.

The gene calls are TRBV20-1 and TRBJ2-5; D possibly corresponds to TRBD1 (5 bases). Trimming cost V 2 bases and J 8 bases, with 6 bases left between them. Germline V gene data show CDR1 as DFQATT and CDR2 as SNEGSKA (reference sequence). This CDR3 comprises 10 residues. CDR3 sequence (DNA): TGCAGTGCTAGACAGGGTACCCAGTACTTC. This gives the protein CSARQGTQYF.

The gene calls are TRBV18 and TRBJ2-1; D is ambiguous. This CDR3 comprises 12 residues. V dropped 3 bases and J dropped 8 bases, with 8 bases sitting between them. Per the germline V gene, CDR1 is KGHSH and CDR2 is LQKENI. For the CDR3, the DNA is TGTGCCAGCTCACCGACGTACCATGAGCAGTTCTTC. It codes for CASSPTYHEQFF.